The 23 T cell receptor beta chains below come from one sample, sequenced in a study of cytomegalovirus exposure and HLA in healthy donors. Use of 60 Vbeta and 13 Jbeta primers characterized the PCR. Generated by immunoSEQ multiplex PCR, the TCRdb table keeps only in-frame clones and is missing some. This sample has some 130,000 clones; about 80% occur once, and the top ten carry approximately 1%. Sample: PBMCs. Receptors were obtained from a human donor in good health.

This rearrangement joins TRBV9 to TRBJ1-1, with D maybe TRBD1 (5 bases). There are 14 residues in the CDR3. CDR1 and CDR2 (germline): SGDLS, YYNGEE. The ends were cut back, 4 bases at V and 5 bases at J, with 15 bases in the middle. Written as DNA, the CDR3 is TGTGCCAGCAGCCCCCTAGGGGTTGGGACTGAAGCTTTCTTT. Its translation is CASSPLGVGTEAFF.

This chain connects TRBV11-2 to TRBJ1-4, with 7 bases matching TRBD1. V lost 5 bases to trimming and J lost 4 bases; unmatched junction nucleotides: 4. CDR1 is SGHAT, CDR2 FQNNGV, per germline. The CDR3 is made up of 14 amino acids. CDR3 bases: TGTGCCAGCAGCCGGACAGGCGATAATGAAAAACTGTTTTTT. Amino acids: CASSRTGDNEKLFF.

The J gene is TRBJ1-3, the V gene TRBV6-1; D not resolved. From germline, CDR1 is MNHNS and CDR2 SASEGT. CDR3 length: 15 residues. V lost 10 bases and J lost 0, with 16 bases in between. The DNA of the CDR3 is TGTGCCACCCCGAGCGGGGAGCACTCTGGAAACACCATATATTTT. Its translation is CATPSGEHSGNTIYF.

The genes are TRBV4-1 and TRBJ2-7, with 9 bases aligning to TRBD1. V dropped 0 bases and J dropped 5; count of bases not matched to a gene: 8. The V gene's germline CDR1 is MGHRA and CDR2 YSYEKL. This CDR3 spans 16 amino acids. The CDR3 nucleotides read TGCGCCAGCAGCCAAGATTGGGACAGGGTATCACACGAGCAGTACTTC. This sequence encodes CASSQDWDRVSHEQYF.

The chain couples TRBV19 to TRBJ1-5; possible D gene TRBD1, 5 bases. The CDR3 is 12 residues long. Germline CDR1 and CDR2: LNHDA and SQIVND (reference sequence). V lost 10 bases and J lost 7, with 14 bases in between. For the CDR3, the DNA is TGTGCCACCACAGACAGTGGACAGCCCCAGCATTTT. It is translated as CATTDSGQPQHF. The entire variable domain, with the rest obtained from reference TRBV19 and TRBJ1-5, is as follows: DGGITQSPKYLFRKEGQNVTLSCEQNLNHDAMYWYRQDPGQGLRLIYYSQIVNDFQKGDIAEGYSVSREKKESFPLTVTSAQKNPTAFYLCATTDSGQPQHFGDGTRLSIL.

This chain connects TRBV19 to TRBJ2-5; TRBD2 is a possible D gene (5 bases). The CDR3 totals 12 residues. V was trimmed by 9 bases and J by 5 bases, leaving 13 bases between them. From germline, CDR1 is LNHDA and CDR2 SQIVND (reference sequence). CDR3: CASSGLGETQYF. The CDR3 bases are TGTGCCAGCTCCGGACTGGGGGAGACCCAGTACTTC.

This clone was counted once. The chain has TRBV25-1 and TRBJ2-1; 7 bases agree with TRBD1. Germline-derived CDR1 and CDR2 are MGHDK and SYGVNS. V shed 6 bases and J 8 bases; nucleotides not matched to a gene: 10. The CDR3 runs 14 residues. CDR3 amino acids: CASRSETGSHEQFF. The DNA for the CDR3 is TGTGCCAGCAGGTCGGAGACAGGGTCTCATGAGCAGTTCTTC. Based on the CDR3 plus reference TRBV25-1 and TRBJ2-1, the full variable domain is EADIYQTPRYLVIGTGKKITLECSQTMGHDKMYWYQQDPGMELHLIHYSYGVNSTEKGDLSSESTVSRIRTEHFPLTLESARPSHTSQYLCASRSETGSHEQFFGPGTRLTVL.

The chain links TRBV5-1 to TRBJ2-1, with D maybe TRBD1 (6 bases). Trimming removed 4 bases at V and 5 bases at J, with 16 bases between. Germline CDR1 is SGHRS and CDR2 is YFSETQ. CDR3 length: 15 residues. CDR3 residues: CASSTRQAGNNEQFF. The CDR3 DNA follows: TGCGCCAGCAGCACTAGACAGGCGGGCAACAATGAGCAGTTCTTC. Full variable domain (outside the CDR3, taken from reference TRBV5-1 and TRBJ2-1): KAGVTQTPRYLIKTRGQQVTLSCSPISGHRSVSWYQQTPGQGLQFLFEYFSETQRNKGNFPGRFSGRQFSNSRSEMNVSTLELGDSALYLCASSTRQAGNNEQFFGPGTRLTVL.

The V call is TRBV6-6, the J call TRBJ2-5; 9 bases are a match to TRBD1. The trim removed 5 bases at V and 0 bases at J, leaving 7 bases unmatched. The CDR3 runs 16 residues. Germline CDR1 MNHNY, CDR2 SVGAGI (reference sequence). The CDR3 loop reads CASSAGTGKYQETQYF. CDR3 DNA sequence: TGTGCCAGCAGTGCCGGGACAGGGAAATACCAAGAGACCCAGTACTTC.

The chain carries TRBV6-5 and TRBJ1-1, with 7 positions matching TRBD1. This CDR3 spans 14 amino acids. V shed 6 bases and J 6 bases; nucleotides not matched to a gene: 10. Germline V gives CDR1 MNHEY, CDR2 SVGAGI. The DNA for the CDR3 is TGTGCCAGCAGGTCCGGGACAGAGTTGCCTGAAGCTTTCTTT. It is translated as CASRSGTELPEAFF.

A remark on this clone: Germline is not matched at one junction end, which may reflect a read error. V gene TRBV7-2 combines with J gene TRBJ1-2; D gene unclear. Looked up from germline, CDR1 is SGHTA and CDR2 is FQGNSA. CDR3 length: 17 residues. Here the CDR3 DNA reads TGTGCCAGCAGCCCCCCCTCTCTTTATGGCTACAGTCGATTTGTGCGCTTC. This gives the protein CASSPPSLYGYSRFVRF.

V is TRBV19 and J is TRBJ2-7, with TRBD1 matching over 7 bases. After removal of 4 bases from V and 3 bases from J, the junction contained 3 bases not matched to a gene. Germline CDR1 LNHDA, CDR2 SQIVND (reference sequence). CDR3 length: 13 residues. CDR3 region: CASSNRDSYEQYF. The CDR3 nucleotides are TGTGCCAGTAGTAATCGGGACAGCTACGAGCAGTACTTC. Together with reference TRBV19 and TRBJ2-7, the CDR3 gives the full variable domain: DGGITQSPKYLFRKEGQNVTLSCEQNLNHDAMYWYRQDPGQGLRLIYYSQIVNDFQKGDIAEGYSVSREKKESFPLTVTSAQKNPTAFYLCASSNRDSYEQYFGPGTRLTVT.

The chain couples TRBV6-5 to TRBJ2-2; a possible D gene is TRBD1 (6 bases). Trimming took 6 bases from V and 2 from J, leaving 7 bases between them. Germline V gene lookup returns CDR1 MNHEY and CDR2 SVGAGI. The CDR3 is made up of 13 amino acids. In nucleotides, the CDR3 is TGTGCCAGCAGACAGGGTAACACCGGGGAGCTGTTTTTT. This sequence encodes CASRQGNTGELFF.

The CDR3 DNA sequence: TGTGCCAGCAGGGCCACAGGGAGTCTCTCACCCCTCCACTTT. It translates to CASRATGSLSPLHF. J is TRBJ1-6 and V is TRBV28; D might be TRBD1 (6 bases). There are 14 residues in the CDR3. CDR1 is MDHEN, CDR2 SYDVKM, per germline. Trimming cost V 6 bases and J 10 bases, with 16 bases left between them.

This clone was seen more than once but under ten times. CDR3 in DNA: TGTGCCAGCAGGTGGAGCCAGAACACTGAAGCTTTCTTT. Its protein product is CASRWSQNTEAFF. This chain links TRBV5-6 with TRBJ1-1; D not resolved. V was cut by 5 bases and J by 1 base, with 9 bases left in between. Germline CDR1 reads SGHDT; CDR2 reads YYEEEE. This CDR3 comprises 13 residues. The complete variable domain, with remaining parts taken from reference TRBV5-6 and TRBJ1-1, reads DAGVTQSPTHLIKTRGQQVTLRCSPKSGHDTVSWYQQALGQGPQFIFQYYEEEERQRGNFPDRFSGHQFPNYSSELNVNALLLGDSALYLCASRWSQNTEAFFGQGTRLTVV.

The chain combines TRBV5-6 with TRBJ2-5, with 9 bases lining up with TRBD1. The CDR3 spans 15 residues. The germline V gene has CDR1 SGHDT and CDR2 YYEEEE. J was trimmed by 0 bases and V by 5 bases; bases with no gene match: 5. CDR3 DNA: TGTGCCAGCAGTACCGGGACAGGGTACCAAGAGACCCAGTACTTC. Protein sequence: CASSTGTGYQETQYF.

This rearrangement joins TRBV9 to TRBJ1-1; 7 bases are a match to TRBD1. V shed 4 bases, J shed 0 bases, and the junction held 9 bases outside the gene matches. CDR1 and CDR2 from the germline V gene are SGDLS and YYNGEE. The CDR3 has 16 amino acids. The CDR3 DNA sequence: TGTGCCAGCAGCCCCCAAGCCGGGACAGTGAACACTGAAGCTTTCTTT. This translates into CASSPQAGTVNTEAFF. The full variable domain, in which reference TRBV9 and TRBJ1-1 provide the parts outside the CDR3, is DSGVTQTPKHLITATGQRVTLRCSPRSGDLSVYWYQQSLDQGLQFLIQYYNGEERAKGNILERFSAQQFPDLHSELNLSSLELGDSALYFCASSPQAGTVNTEAFFGQGTRLTVV.

This clone was found a few times. The junction departs from germline at one end; a sequencing error may be responsible. The V and J genes are TRBV5-1 and TRBJ1-1; possible D gene TRBD1, 5 bases. The CDR3 is 15 residues long. Germline V gene sequence: CDR1 SGHRS, CDR2 YFSETQ. CDR3 nucleotides: TGCGCCAGCAGTTTGGGGCAGTACATGAACACTGAAGCTTTCTTT. Translation: CASSLGQYMNTEAFF.

V gene TRBV9 combines with J gene TRBJ1-3, with D possibly matching TRBD1 (6 bases). The germline CDR1 and CDR2 sequences are SGDLS and YYNGEE. V shed 8 bases and J shed 1 base, with 10 bases lying between them. This CDR3 comprises 13 residues. CDR3 DNA sequence: TGTGCCAGTACAGGGTCTTCTGGAAACACCATATATTTT. This translates into CASTGSSGNTIYF.

The chain couples TRBV19 to TRBJ1-1; D is unresolved. There are 11 residues in the CDR3. Germline CDR1 is LNHDA and CDR2 is SQIVND (reference sequence). Trimming shortened V by 3 bases and J by 6 bases, and 5 bases separated the two germline ends. The CDR3 bases are TGTGCCAGTAGTATCCAGTCTGAAGCTTTCTTT. This sequence encodes CASSIQSEAFF.

This chain uses TRBV10-3 with TRBJ1-2; TRBD1 matches at 7 bases. There are 12 residues in the CDR3. J lost 4 bases, V lost 10 bases, and 6 bases had no gene match. Per germline, CDR1 ENHRY and CDR2 SYGVKD. CDR3 amino acids: CATEGAGYGYTF. The CDR3 DNA reads as TGTGCCACCGAGGGGGCCGGCTATGGCTACACCTTC.

The chain combines TRBV5-5 with TRBJ2-3, with D uncertain. Germline CDR1 and CDR2: SGHKS and YYEKEE (reference sequence). CDR3 length equals 15 residues. V was cut by 4 bases and J by 2 bases, with 14 bases left in between. The DNA of the CDR3 is TGTGCCAGCAGCCGGCAGCGCGGCTCCACAGATACGCAGTATTTT. This encodes CASSRQRGSTDTQYF.

This chain links TRBV27 with TRBJ2-3; possibly TRBD1 for D (6 bases). Per the germline V gene, CDR1 is MNHEY and CDR2 is SMNVEV (reference sequence). Between the trimmed V and J ends, which lost 10 bases and 4 bases, there was a span of 21 bases. The CDR3 runs 15 residues. CDR3 sequence: CATAVRRGISDTQYF. The CDR3 coding sequence is TGTGCCACCGCCGTTCGCAGGGGTATATCAGATACGCAGTATTTT.